In its sample, the clone carrying this T cell receptor beta chain was seen a few times. Its specificity is not known. The CDR3 extends over 14 amino acids. Germline V gene data show CDR1 as MNHEY and CDR2 as SMNVEV (reference sequence). With 10 bases clipped from V and 2 bases from J, the junction kept 8 bases outside the gene matches. The study made its TCR cDNA through 5'RACE template switching. That step introduced a universal primer site along with UMIs. One entry per CDR3 protein results from TCRdb running MiXCR on the 5' RACE reads. The table shows about 400,000 distinct CDR3 sequences, with around 10% occurring only once. This sample was taken from a study of T cells after yellow fever vaccination. Findings and limits, study-wide: Reappearance after the booster was seen for most primary-vaccination clones, at 95% to 97% CD4 and about 90% CD8. The presence of abundant clonotypes contaminating from the bulk population was possible in FACS-sorted repertoires. The secondary response was weaker but peaked faster, day 5 versus 15.

The sequence was obtained from a man aged 18-30 years who received the YFV17D yellow fever vaccine. The V and J genes are TRBV27 and TRBJ2-1, with TRBD2 matching over 7 bases. The sequencing used PBMCs, collected on the day of the first yellow fever vaccination. In nucleotides, the CDR3 is TGTGCCACCACAAAGCGGGGAACCTACAATGAGCAGTTCTTC. Translation gives CATTKRGTYNEQFF.